The clone carrying this T cell receptor beta chain was picked up many times. Antigen: not known. This record comes from a study of T cells in Graves' hyperthyroidism and ophthalmopathy. Germline V CDR1 and CDR2: SEHNR, FQNEAQ (reference sequence). The CDR3 is 15 amino acids. Trimming pared 5 bases from V and 3 bases from J, leaving 16 bases between. RNA transcripts were the template for amplifying TCR beta CDR3 regions. The HTBI primer set drove a first-round RT-PCR of the TCR CDR3. TCRdb reanalysed the multiplex PCR reads using MiXCR and keeps one entry per CDR3 protein. The sample lists 600,000 to 850,000 distinct CDR3 sequences; roughly a sixth were seen once. Study conclusions and caveats: The model predicted ophthalmopathy a median approximately 6.3 months before onset.

Source material: blood. The origin of this receptor is a woman in her forties or fifties with Graves' hyperthyroidism that later progressed to Graves' ophthalmopathy. This chain joins TRBV7-9 and TRBJ1-1, with D uncertain. Here the CDR3 reads CASSTRAVRDTEAFF. The CDR3 DNA reads TGTGCCAGCAGCACCCGGGCCGTCCGAGACACTGAAGCTTTCTTT.